Following are 25 T cell receptor beta chains from one sample sequenced in a study of PD-L1 blockade in urothelial cancer. Sequencing was performed with immunoSEQ multiplex PCR; in TCRdb, only in-frame clones are kept and a portion is missing. The sample includes about 84,000 clones, 82% seen only once; the top ten take over 7.5%. This specimen was PBMCs, taken around atezolizumab (anti-PD-L1) treatment. The receptors were sampled from a man aged 65 to 79 with urothelial cancer.

The rearrangement joins TRBV7-2 to TRBJ2-7; 9 nucleotides align to TRBD2. V trimming: 5 bases; J trimming: 10 bases; junction bases outside the gene matches: 9. This CDR3 region has 13 residues. Germline V lookup: CDR1 SGHTA, CDR2 FQGNSA. CDR3 sequence reads: CASSPSLAGLQYF. CDR3 bases: TGTGCCAGCAGCCCCTCTCTAGCGGGACTCCAGTACTTC. The full variable domain, its missing parts supplied by reference TRBV7-2 and TRBJ2-7, is GAGVSQSPSNKVTEKGKDVELRCDPISGHTALYWYRQSLGQGLEFLIYFQGNSAPDKSGLPSDRFSAERTGGSVSTLTIQRTQQEDSAVYLCASSPSLAGLQYFGPGTRLTVT.

The V call is TRBV7-2, the J call TRBJ2-1; D is possibly TRBD2 (6 bases). The CDR3 has 15 amino acids. The V gene's germline CDR1 is SGHTA and CDR2 FQGNSA. V was cut by 1 base and J by 7 bases, with 14 bases left in between. CDR3 bases: TGTGCCAGCAGCTTAGGGGACTCGGGTGGAAATGAGCAGTTCTTC. Translation: CASSLGDSGGNEQFF.

This clone was picked up one time. The gene calls are TRBV28 and TRBJ1-1; no firm D call. Per germline, CDR1 MDHEN and CDR2 SYDVKM. Trimming took 4 bases from V and 1 from J, leaving 7 bases between them. This CDR3 is 13 amino acids long. CDR3 loop: CASSWSGNTEAFF. CDR3 nucleotides: TGTGCCAGCAGTTGGTCAGGGAACACTGAAGCTTTCTTT. The full variable domain, completed using reference TRBV28 and TRBJ1-1, is DVKVTQSSRYLVKRTGEKVFLECVQDMDHENMFWYRQDPGLGLRLIYFSYDVKMKEKGDIPEGYSVSREKKERFSLILESASTNQTSMYLCASSWSGNTEAFFGQGTRLTVV.

Concerning this clone: Other nucleotide sequences in the sample specify the same CDR3. The chain links TRBV7-2 to TRBJ2-5; tentatively, D is TRBD2 (5 bases). Trimming took 5 bases from V and 3 from J, leaving 13 bases between them. Looked up from germline, CDR1 is SGHTA and CDR2 is FQGNSA. The CDR3 is 14 amino acids. The CDR3 nucleotides read TGTGCCAGCAGCCCCCTCTCCGGGGAAGAGACCCAGTACTTC. The encoded protein is CASSPLSGEETQYF.

This chain links TRBV5-4 with TRBJ2-7; a possible D gene is TRBD2 (5 bases). The CDR3 contains 14 residues. V shed 0 bases and J shed 3 bases, with 10 bases lying between them. Germline V CDR1 and CDR2: SGHNT, YYREEE (reference sequence). The CDR3 loop is CASSLDSRGYEQYF. The DNA of the CDR3 is TGTGCCAGCAGCTTGGACTCTCGGGGCTACGAGCAGTACTTC.

V gene TRBV7-7 combines with J gene TRBJ2-2; 7 bases agree with TRBD2. The CDR3 totals 16 residues. Germline assignment: CDR1 SSHAT and CDR2 FNYEAQ (reference sequence). Trimming at V came to 1 base and at J to 5 bases, leaving 7 bases not matched to a gene. This CDR3 reads CASSLGGGSGTGELFF. CDR3 nucleotides: TGTGCCAGCAGCTTAGGGGGAGGGAGTGGAACCGGGGAGCTGTTTTTT.

V and J are TRBV6-1 and TRBJ1-2; perhaps TRBD1 as D (6 bases). Trimming stripped 7 bases from V and 4 bases from J, with 19 bases between. The V gene's germline CDR1 is MNHNS and CDR2 SASEGT. CDR3 size: 15 residues. In nucleotides, the CDR3 is TGTGCCAGCAATAAGGAGCACAGGGATTTCTATGGCTACACCTTC. This gives the protein CASNKEHRDFYGYTF.

The V gene is TRBV11-3, the J gene TRBJ2-7; 9 bases map to TRBD2. Germline trimming cut 3 bases from V and 5 bases from J; bases unmatched to any gene: 2. CDR1 and CDR2 from the germline V gene are SGHNT and YENEEA. The length of the CDR3 is 13 residues. Here the CDR3 DNA reads TGTGCCAGCAGCTTCCAGCGGGGGGACGAGCAGTACTTC. Its protein is CASSFQRGDEQYF.

For the CDR3, the DNA is TGTGCCAGCAGTTACTCCGCAGTTACGAACACTGAAGCTTTCTTT. It yields the protein CASSYSAVTNTEAFF. The chain carries TRBV6-5 and TRBJ1-1, with unresolved D. Trimming pared 0 bases from V and 1 base from J, leaving 9 bases between. The germline CDR1 and CDR2 sequences are MNHEY and SVGAGI. The CDR3 length is 15 residues.

This clone has more than one count but fewer than ten. The chain is built from TRBV5-1 and TRBJ1-2; a possible D gene is TRBD1 (5 bases). Per the germline V gene, CDR1 is SGHRS and CDR2 is YFSETQ. The CDR3 is made up of 14 amino acids. V was pared by 4 bases and J by 6 bases, with 16 bases between. The CDR3 here is CASSPGVSGHGYTF. The CDR3 DNA reads as TGCGCCAGCAGCCCGGGGGTATCGGGGCATGGCTACACCTTC.

The V and J genes are TRBV27 and TRBJ2-7; the D gene is possibly TRBD2 (5 bases). Germline values: CDR1 MNHEY, CDR2 SMNVEV (reference sequence). V was cut by 5 bases and J by 5 bases, with 19 bases left in between. The CDR3 sequence is 15 residues long. The CDR3 DNA sequence: TGTGCCAGCAGTCCCTACGAGGGATCCTTCGACGAGCAGTACTTC. Translating gives CASSPYEGSFDEQYF.

The chain links TRBV19 to TRBJ1-5, with D maybe TRBD1 (5 bases). Between the trimmed V and J ends, which lost 5 bases and 4 bases, there was a span of 12 bases. CDR3 length: 14 residues. Germline assignment: CDR1 LNHDA and CDR2 SQIVND (reference sequence). CDR3 amino acids: CASSGVGGNQPQHF. As DNA, the CDR3 is TGTGCCAGTAGTGGGGTTGGGGGGAATCAGCCCCAGCATTTT. The full variable domain, completed using reference TRBV19 and TRBJ1-5, is DGGITQSPKYLFRKEGQNVTLSCEQNLNHDAMYWYRQDPGQGLRLIYYSQIVNDFQKGDIAEGYSVSREKKESFPLTVTSAQKNPTAFYLCASSGVGGNQPQHFGDGTRLSIL.

The V call is TRBV5-1, the J call TRBJ2-5; D call uncertain. Trimming shortened V by 0 bases and J by 3 bases, and 12 bases separated the two germline ends. The CDR3 runs 15 residues. The germline CDR1 and CDR2 sequences are SGHRS and YFSETQ. The chain's CDR3 is CASSLAPVTKETQYF. CDR3 coding DNA: TGCGCCAGCAGCTTGGCCCCAGTTACGAAAGAGACCCAGTACTTC.

In regard to this clone: The junction departs from the called germline gene at one end, perhaps through a read error. V gene TRBV6-1 combines with J gene TRBJ2-1; 7 bases match TRBD1. Germline lookup yields CDR1 MNHNS and CDR2 SASEGT. The CDR3 contains 13 residues. The chain's CDR3 is CAGSEDRDDEQFF. In DNA form, the CDR3 reads TGTGCCGGCAGTGAAGACAGGGATGATGAGCAGTTCTTC.

CDR3 in DNA: TGTGCCAGCAGTGACAGGTTGAACACCGGGGAGCTGTTTTTT. Amino acid sequence: CASSDRLNTGELFF. The J gene is TRBJ2-2, the V gene TRBV6-1; D is unclear. V shed 3 bases and J shed 1 base, with 6 bases lying between them. Germline V gives CDR1 MNHNS, CDR2 SASEGT. The CDR3 consists of 14 residues.

This sequence joins TRBV4-3 and TRBJ1-4; D possibly corresponds to TRBD1 (5 bases). The CDR3 runs 18 residues. CDR1 LGHNA and CDR2 YSLEER come from the germline V gene. Trimming pared 0 bases from V and 0 bases from J, leaving 14 bases between. The CDR3: CASSQDFGPGATNEKLFF. The CDR3 coding sequence is TGCGCCAGCAGCCAAGATTTCGGGCCGGGGGCAACTAATGAAAAACTGTTTTTT.

This rearrangement joins TRBV7-9 to TRBJ2-3; the D is unclear. There are 13 residues in the CDR3. The germline gives CDR1 SEHNR, CDR2 FQNEAQ (reference sequence). V gave up 1 base and J gave up 3 bases, with 5 bases separating them. The CDR3, as DNA: TGTGCCAGCAGCTTAGAACAAACAGATACGCAGTATTTT. It is translated as CASSLEQTDTQYF.

The CDR3 DNA reads as TGTGCCAGTAGTATCCGGGGACTTGGGGAGACCCAGTACTTC. This encodes CASSIRGLGETQYF. The rearrangement uses TRBV19 and TRBJ2-5, with D possibly matching TRBD2 (6 bases). Trimming shortened V by 3 bases and J by 5 bases, and 13 bases separated the two germline ends. The CDR3 length is 14 residues. Germline V CDR1 and CDR2: LNHDA, SQIVND (reference sequence).

This clone turned up a few times. The V and J genes are TRBV19 and TRBJ2-1; D unresolved. This CDR3 has 11 amino acids. V was shortened by 9 bases and J by 6 bases, with 9 bases between the two germline ends. The germline CDR1 and CDR2 sequences are LNHDA and SQIVND (reference sequence). The DNA of the CDR3 is TGTGCCAGCGCTACGTCCAATGAGCAGTTCTTC. Translating it yields CASATSNEQFF. Supplemented by reference TRBV19 and TRBJ2-1, the full variable domain reads DGGITQSPKYLFRKEGQNVTLSCEQNLNHDAMYWYRQDPGQGLRLIYYSQIVNDFQKGDIAEGYSVSREKKESFPLTVTSAQKNPTAFYLCASATSNEQFFGPGTRLTVL.

The rearrangement links TRBV7-8 to TRBJ2-7; 9 bases align to TRBD2. The ends lost 5 bases at V and 0 bases at J; junction bases unmatched: 11. The V gene's germline CDR1 is SGHVS and CDR2 FQNEAQ. The CDR3 runs to 17 residues. The CDR3 region is CASSPAVSGGTSYEQYF. For the CDR3, the DNA is TGTGCCAGCAGCCCTGCAGTGAGCGGGGGGACCTCCTACGAGCAGTACTTC.

The rearrangement links TRBV2 to TRBJ1-1, with D unclear. Germline-derived CDR1 and CDR2 are SNHLY and FYNNEI. The CDR3 loop spans 13 amino acids. Deletions cut 8 bases from V and 3 bases from J, with 13 bases between. This CDR3 is CASQPRVDTEAFF. CDR3 DNA sequence: TGTGCCAGCCAGCCCCGGGTTGACACTGAAGCTTTCTTT.

The chain is built from TRBV7-2 and TRBJ2-5; 7 positions match TRBD1. This CDR3 has 14 residues. V shed 5 bases and J 5 bases; nucleotides not matched to a gene: 8. The germline CDR1 and CDR2 sequences are SGHTA and FQGNSA. The CDR3 is CASSRGTVGETQYF. The DNA of the CDR3 is TGTGCCAGCAGCCGTGGGACAGTAGGTGAGACCCAGTACTTC.

The CDR3 nucleotides are TGTGCCAGCAGTTTATCGGGGCTTAATACGCAGTATTTT. This codes for CASSLSGLNTQYF. This chain joins TRBV27 and TRBJ2-3; a weak D match, TRBD1 (5 bases). V lost 0 bases, J lost 7 bases, and 8 bases lay in between. Germline V gene lookup returns CDR1 MNHEY and CDR2 SMNVEV (reference sequence). This CDR3 has 13 amino acids.

The rearrangement uses TRBV7-2 and TRBJ2-7; TRBD2 aligns across 7 bases. This CDR3 comprises 17 residues. CDR1 SGHTA and CDR2 FQGNSA come from the germline V gene. J was trimmed by 1 base and V by 2 bases; bases with no gene match: 11. The CDR3 bases are TGTGCCAGCAGCTTATTTTGGAGGTGGGAGGGTTCCTACGAGCAGTACTTC. Translated: CASSLFWRWEGSYEQYF.

The V and J genes are TRBV27 and TRBJ2-7, with D possibly being TRBD2 (5 bases). Trimming removed 2 bases from V and 0 bases from J, with 20 bases in between. The germline V gene encodes CDR1 MNHEY and CDR2 SMNVEV (reference sequence). The length of the CDR3 is 18 residues. The CDR3: CASSLTRAASSFSYEQYF. CDR3 DNA: TGTGCCAGCAGTTTAACTAGGGCGGCTTCTTCCTTCTCCTACGAGCAGTACTTC.